This T cell receptor (beta chain) was retrieved from a study of blood T cell repertoires in COVID-19. The CDR3 covers 13 residues. V was cut by 2 bases and J by 14 bases, with 19 bases left in between. Germline V gene lookup returns CDR1 SGHDT and CDR2 YYEEEE. How the authors handled the data: Reference gene primer amplification gave estimated nucleated cell counts. The table came from immunoSEQ multiplex PCR; TCRdb's copy has only in-frame clones and leaves some out. V and J calls and clone size are those listed in that table; D and trimming were worked out from the DNA. Of more than 120,000 clones in the sample, about 87% were seen once.

V usage is TRBV5-6 and J usage is TRBJ1-2, with D perhaps TRBD1 (6 bases). This clonotype was sampled from a woman aged 50 to 65 with active or convalescent COVID-19. The sample consisted of peripheral blood. DNA for the CDR3: TGTGCCAGCAGCTTTTCAGGGGTAGTTCTGGAAACCTTC. Translation: CASSFSGVVLETF.